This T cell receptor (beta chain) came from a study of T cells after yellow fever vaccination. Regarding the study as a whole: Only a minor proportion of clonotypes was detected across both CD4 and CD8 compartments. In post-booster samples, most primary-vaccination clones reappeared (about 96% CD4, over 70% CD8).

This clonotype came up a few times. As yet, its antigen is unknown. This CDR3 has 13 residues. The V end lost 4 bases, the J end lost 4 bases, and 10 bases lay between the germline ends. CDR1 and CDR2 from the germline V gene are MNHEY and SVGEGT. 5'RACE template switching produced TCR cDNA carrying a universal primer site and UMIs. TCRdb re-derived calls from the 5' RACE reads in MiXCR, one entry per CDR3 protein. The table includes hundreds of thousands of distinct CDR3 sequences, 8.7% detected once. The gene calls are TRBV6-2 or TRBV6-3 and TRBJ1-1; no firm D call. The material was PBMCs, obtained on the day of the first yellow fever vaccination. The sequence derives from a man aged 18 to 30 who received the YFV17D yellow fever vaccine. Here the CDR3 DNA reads TGTGCCAGCAGTTGGGTTCGGTCCACTGAAGCTTTCTTT. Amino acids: CASSWVRSTEAFF.